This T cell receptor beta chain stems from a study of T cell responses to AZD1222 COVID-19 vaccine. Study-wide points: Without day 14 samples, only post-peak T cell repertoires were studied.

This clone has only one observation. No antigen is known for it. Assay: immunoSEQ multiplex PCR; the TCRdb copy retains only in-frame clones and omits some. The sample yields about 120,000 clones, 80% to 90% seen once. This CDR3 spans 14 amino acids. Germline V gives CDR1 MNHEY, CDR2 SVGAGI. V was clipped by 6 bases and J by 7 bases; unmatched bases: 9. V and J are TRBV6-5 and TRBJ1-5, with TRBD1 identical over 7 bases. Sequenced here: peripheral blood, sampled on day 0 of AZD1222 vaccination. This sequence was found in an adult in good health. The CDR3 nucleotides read TGTGCCAGCAGCACAAGGGCAGGGGGGCAGCCCCAGCATTTT. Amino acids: CASSTRAGGQPQHF.